This TCR beta chain came from a study of cytomegalovirus exposure and HLA in healthy donors. Study findings and constraints: The study put 150 or so TCR beta chains on its list as cytomegalovirus-associated. In a later analysis, at a false discovery rate of 0.05, 16,951 TCR beta sequences matched HLA alleles.

Vbeta (60) and Jbeta (13) primers were used in the PCR. Authors' processing steps: An analysis performed later counted 73 million or so unique TCR beta chains (around 10 million of them shared). Clones were sequenced by immunoSEQ multiplex PCR, and TCRdb holds only the in-frame ones, with some missing. That table supplies the V and J calls and clone size; D and trimming were determined from the DNA. This repertoire includes some 110,000 clones. Regarding this clone: The antigen is not known.

With 3 bases removed from V and 1 base from J, the gap between germline ends came to 9 bases. CDR3 length equals 14 residues. CDR1 is KGHSH, CDR2 LQKENI, per germline. Material: PBMCs. The J gene is TRBJ1-1, the V gene TRBV18; D is unclear. The TCR was taken from a man in his forties in good health and CMV-seropositive. As DNA, the CDR3 is TGTGCCAGCTCACCGCGGGAGAGGAACACTGAAGCTTTCTTT. This gives the protein CASSPRERNTEAFF.